The next 25 T cell receptor beta chains were all read from a single sample in a study of patients and donors after allogeneic stem cell transplantation. TCRdb reprocessed the RT-PCR reads with MiXCR, giving one entry per CDR3 protein. The data contain 400,000 to 450,000 distinct CDR3 sequences, under 20% of them seen just once; the ten biggest clones take up just over 7%. The sample taken for sequencing was blood, either unsorted or a sorted T cell fraction (not recorded which). These receptors originate from a human donor who was either an allogeneic HSCT recipient or a stem cell or donor lymphocyte infusion donor (not recorded which). It is not recorded whose cells these are; they may come from a transplant donor.

The chain links TRBV11-2 to TRBJ2-5; no definite D call. V was shortened by 5 bases and J by 5 bases, with 9 bases between the two germline ends. Germline V gene sequence: CDR1 SGHAT, CDR2 FQNNGV. This CDR3 has 12 amino acids. Here the CDR3 reads CASSIVTETQYF. As DNA, the CDR3 is TGTGCCAGCAGCATAGTTACGGAGACCCAGTACTTC.

The genes are TRBV11-2 and TRBJ1-3; TRBD1 matches 7 bases. Germline CDR1 reads SGHAT; CDR2 reads FQNNGV. The ends lost 0 bases at V and 7 bases at J; junction bases unmatched: 6. CDR3 length: 15 amino acids. CDR3 amino acids: CASSLDWTGGNTIYF. CDR3 in DNA: TGTGCCAGCAGCTTAGATTGGACAGGCGGGAACACCATATATTTT.

This clonotype was seen repeatedly, ten times or more. This chain links TRBV12-3 or TRBV12-4 with TRBJ1-6; TRBD1 agrees at 7 bases. There are 14 residues in the CDR3. Trimming took 6 bases from V and 5 from J; bases not matched to a gene: 4. The CDR3 nucleotides read TGTGCCAGCAGCCGGGACAGCAATAATTCACCCCTCCACTTT. This sequence encodes CASSRDSNNSPLHF.

The table lists this clonotype with a few counts. The CDR3 region is CASSERTGGSYEQYF. The CDR3 coding sequence is TGTGCCAGCAGTGAACGGACCGGGGGGTCATACGAGCAGTACTTC. The chain couples TRBV6-1 to TRBJ2-7; 7 bases are shared with TRBD2. V lost 2 bases to trimming and J lost 4 bases; unmatched junction nucleotides: 8. The CDR3 runs 15 residues. The germline V gene encodes CDR1 MNHNS and CDR2 SASEGT.

This clonotype was recorded many times. This chain joins TRBV7-2 and TRBJ2-1, with D uncertain. Trimming left V 0 bases short and J 4 bases short, with 4 bases between. This CDR3 is 13 amino acids long. CDR1 SGHTA and CDR2 FQGNSA come from the germline V gene. The CDR3 nucleotides read TGTGCCAGCAGCTTAGCGGTGTACAATGAGCAGTTCTTC. Its translation is CASSLAVYNEQFF.

The chain employs TRBV6-2 or TRBV6-3 and TRBJ1-2; D is uncertain. The V end lost 2 bases, the J end lost 4 bases, and 2 bases lay between the germline ends. This CDR3 comprises 11 residues. Germline V gene sequence: CDR1 MNHEY, CDR2 SVGEGT. CDR3 protein: CASSYVYGYTF. The CDR3 DNA reads as TGTGCCAGCAGTTACGTCTATGGCTACACCTTC.

The table lists this clonotype with a few counts. V usage is TRBV29-1 and J usage is TRBJ1-2; 7 nucleotides align to TRBD1. Trimming cost V 7 bases and J 7 bases; bases outside gene matches: 15. The CDR3 contains 14 residues. Germline V gene data show CDR1 as SQVTM and CDR2 as ANQGSEA. CDR3 bases: TGCAGCGCTCTATCGGCAGGGGGAATATCTGGCTACACCTTC. It encodes CSALSAGGISGYTF.

This clonotype has only a few counts. V and J are TRBV11-3 and TRBJ2-7; no definite D call. Per germline, CDR1 SGHNT and CDR2 YENEEA. V shed 0 bases and J shed 6 bases, with 18 bases lying between them. The CDR3 runs 16 residues. CDR3 region: CASSLETPRSRGEQYF. CDR3 coding DNA: TGTGCCAGCAGCTTAGAGACACCGAGGTCCCGCGGCGAGCAGTACTTC.

The chain employs TRBV2 and TRBJ2-3; D may match TRBD1 or TRBD2 (5 bases each). Trimming took off 5 bases at V and 3 bases at J, with 18 bases between the two ends. The CDR3 consists of 16 residues. The germline CDR1 and CDR2 sequences are SNHLY and FYNNEI. CDR3 loop: CASSFMRGGGTDTQYF. The CDR3 DNA reads as TGTGCCAGCAGTTTTATGAGGGGCGGCGGGACAGATACGCAGTATTTT. Drawing the rest from reference TRBV2 and TRBJ2-3, the complete variable domain is EPEVTQTPSHQVTQMGQEVILRCVPISNHLYFYWYRQILGQKVEFLVSFYNNEISEKSEIFDDQFSVERPDGSNFTLKIRSTKLEDSAMYFCASSFMRGGGTDTQYFGPGTRLTVL.

The DNA of the CDR3 is TGTGCCAGCAGTGAAAAGTCGGTTGGTAATGAAAAACTGTTTTTT. It codes for CASSEKSVGNEKLFF. The rearrangement links TRBV6-1 to TRBJ1-4; the D is unclear. The CDR3 is 15 amino acids. The germline V gene encodes CDR1 MNHNS and CDR2 SASEGT. Deletions cut 2 bases from V and 4 bases from J, with 11 bases between.

This chain connects TRBV5-1 to TRBJ2-4; 9 bases fit TRBD1. The V segment lost 2 bases and the J segment 0 bases; nucleotides outside the gene matches: 3. The germline CDR1 and CDR2 sequences are SGHRS and YFSETQ. This CDR3 is built from 16 residues. For the CDR3, the DNA is TGCGCCAGCAGCTTACAGGGGGCACTAGCCAAAAACATTCAGTACTTC. Protein product: CASSLQGALAKNIQYF.

This clonotype has more than one count but fewer than ten. The chain recombines TRBV20-1 with TRBJ2-1; 8 bases are a match to TRBD2. Germline-derived CDR1 and CDR2 are DFQATT and SNEGSKA (reference sequence). The CDR3 is 15 residues long. V shed 7 bases, J shed 3 bases, and the junction held 11 bases outside the gene matches. In nucleotides, the CDR3 is TGCAGTGTTAAGAGAAGAGCGGGGGACTACAATGAGCAGTTCTTC. Amino acids: CSVKRRAGDYNEQFF.

The chain employs TRBV5-1 and TRBJ1-4; TRBD1 might be the D (6 bases). The V gene lost 0 bases and the J gene lost 5 bases, with 11 bases spanning the gap. Looked up from germline, CDR1 is SGHRS and CDR2 is YFSETQ. CDR3 size: 15 residues. Here the CDR3 reads CASSLEGGRNEKLFF. In DNA form, the CDR3 reads TGCGCCAGCAGCTTGGAAGGGGGACGGAATGAAAAACTGTTTTTT.

The rearrangement joins TRBV20-1 to TRBJ2-7; 7 bases are shared with TRBD2. CDR1 is DFQATT and CDR2 is SNEGSKA in the germline V gene (reference sequence). The CDR3 runs 14 residues. V trimming: 1 base; J trimming: 5 bases; junction bases outside the gene matches: 8. CDR3 in amino acids: CSARAGKGRDEQYF. In DNA form, the CDR3 reads TGCAGTGCTAGAGCGGGGAAAGGGAGGGACGAGCAGTACTTC.

The chain joins TRBV6-2 or TRBV6-3 to TRBJ2-7; TRBD1 agrees at 8 bases. The V gene's germline CDR1 is MNHEY and CDR2 SVGEGT. This CDR3 region has 14 residues. J was trimmed by 9 bases and V by 1 base; bases with no gene match: 8. CDR3 nucleotides: TGTGCCAGCAGTTACTTTAACAGGGGGTCGGTGCAGTACTTC. It yields the protein CASSYFNRGSVQYF.

This sequence joins TRBV21-1 and TRBJ2-5; the table's D gene call, TRBD1, was not cross checked with the DNA. TRBV21-1 constitutes a pseudogene. The CDR3 is made up of 19 amino acids. The CDR3 DNA follows: TGTGCCAGCAGCAAAAGGCCCCCCGTCGCGGACAGGCCCTTAGAGACCCAGTACTTC. Protein sequence: CASSKRPPVADRPLETQYF.

This clonotype was observed a few times. The V call is TRBV29-1, the J call TRBJ1-1; 8 bases align to TRBD1. The germline gives CDR1 SQVTM, CDR2 ANQGSEA. The CDR3 is 12 residues long. This CDR3 is CGAGGVNTEAFF. The CDR3 DNA is TGCGGGGCAGGGGGCGTGAACACTGAAGCTTTCTTT.

This clonotype was recorded a few times. The chain employs TRBV6-1 and TRBJ1-1; 10 nucleotides match TRBD1. The CDR3 has 14 residues. The germline CDR1 and CDR2 sequences are MNHNS and SASEGT. V was pared by 3 bases and J by 7 bases, with 5 bases of the junction left unmatched. The CDR3 DNA is TGTGCCAGCAGTGACCGACAGGGGGCGGATGAAGCTTTCTTT. Translating it yields CASSDRQGADEAFF.

CDR3 DNA: TGTGCCAGCAGCTTAGATCTGCTCAGCTCTGGAAACACCATATATTTT. Amino acid sequence: CASSLDLLSSGNTIYF. J is TRBJ1-3 and V is TRBV11-2; D gene uncertain. The CDR3 length is 16 residues. V lost 0 bases and J 0 bases, leaving 9 bases between the germline ends. Germline CDR1 is SGHAT and CDR2 is FQNNGV. The full variable domain, its missing parts supplied by reference TRBV11-2 and TRBJ1-3, is EAGVAQSPRYKIIEKRQSVAFWCNPISGHATLYWYQQILGQGPKLLIQFQNNGVVDDSQLPKDRFSAERLKGVDSTLKIQPAKLEDSAVYLCASSLDLLSSGNTIYFGEGSWLTVV.

This clonotype was found many times. The CDR3 DNA is TGCGCCAGCAGCCAAGATCTCTTGGGGGAGCTGTTTTTT. It yields the protein CASSQDLLGELFF. V and J are TRBV4-3 and TRBJ2-2; D is ambiguous. Germline V gene sequence: CDR1 LGHNA, CDR2 YSLEER. The CDR3 length is 13 residues. Trimming pared 0 bases from V and 8 bases from J, leaving 7 bases between.

This clonotype has more than one count but fewer than ten. This chain uses TRBV5-6 with TRBJ1-6; D is undetermined. Germline V lookup: CDR1 SGHDT, CDR2 YYEEEE. The CDR3 is 14 residues long. V was shortened by 0 bases and J by 10 bases, with 11 bases between the two germline ends. The CDR3 bases are TGTGCCAGCAGCTTGGTACTGGGATTATCACCCCTCCACTTT. The encoded protein is CASSLVLGLSPLHF.

The V and J genes are TRBV6-5 and TRBJ2-7; possible D gene TRBD1, 5 bases. CDR3 length: 14 residues. Per the germline V gene, CDR1 is MNHEY and CDR2 is SVGAGI. Trimming took off 0 bases at V and 6 bases at J, with 12 bases between the two ends. The CDR3 bases are TGTGCCAGCAGTTACTCGATGGGCAGGGCCGAGCAGTACTTC. Residues: CASSYSMGRAEQYF.

This clonotype was recorded at least ten times. This chain joins TRBV7-3 and TRBJ2-1, with 13 bases matching TRBD2. V shed 5 bases, J shed 8 bases, and the junction held 9 bases outside the gene matches. This CDR3 is 16 amino acids long. CDR1 is SGHTA, CDR2 FQGTGA, per germline. This CDR3 is CASSPTGTSGIHEQFF. The CDR3 region has the DNA TGTGCCAGCAGCCCCACCGGGACTAGCGGGATCCATGAGCAGTTCTTC.

This clonotype turned up a few times. The rearrangement links TRBV2 to TRBJ2-2; no reliable D call. The CDR3 contains 11 residues. Trimming shortened V by 7 bases and J by 4 bases, and 4 bases separated the two germline ends. Germline V gene data show CDR1 as SNHLY and CDR2 as FYNNEI. The CDR3 region is CASTLTGELFF. For the CDR3, the DNA is TGTGCCAGCACCCTCACCGGGGAGCTGTTTTTT.

The chain carries TRBV2 and TRBJ1-6; possible D gene TRBD1, 6 bases. Germline CDR1 is SNHLY and CDR2 is FYNNEI. The CDR3 is 13 residues long. Trimming left V 10 bases short and J 9 bases short, with 16 bases between. The CDR3 is CATHDRFSSPLHF. The CDR3 nucleotides are TGTGCCACCCACGACAGGTTCAGTTCACCCCTCCACTTT.